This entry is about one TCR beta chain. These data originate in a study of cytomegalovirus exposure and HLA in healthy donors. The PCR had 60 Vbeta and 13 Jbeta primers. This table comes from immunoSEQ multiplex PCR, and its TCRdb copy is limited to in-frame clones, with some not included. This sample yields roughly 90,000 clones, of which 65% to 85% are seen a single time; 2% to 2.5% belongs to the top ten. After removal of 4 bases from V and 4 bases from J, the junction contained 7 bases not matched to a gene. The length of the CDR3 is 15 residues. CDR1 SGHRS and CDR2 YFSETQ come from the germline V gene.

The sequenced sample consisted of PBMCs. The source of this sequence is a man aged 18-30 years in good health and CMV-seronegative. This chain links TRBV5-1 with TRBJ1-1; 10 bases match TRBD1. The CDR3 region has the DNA TGCGCCAGCAGCCCGCGGACAGGGGGGAGCACTGAAGCTTTCTTT. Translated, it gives CASSPRTGGSTEAFF.